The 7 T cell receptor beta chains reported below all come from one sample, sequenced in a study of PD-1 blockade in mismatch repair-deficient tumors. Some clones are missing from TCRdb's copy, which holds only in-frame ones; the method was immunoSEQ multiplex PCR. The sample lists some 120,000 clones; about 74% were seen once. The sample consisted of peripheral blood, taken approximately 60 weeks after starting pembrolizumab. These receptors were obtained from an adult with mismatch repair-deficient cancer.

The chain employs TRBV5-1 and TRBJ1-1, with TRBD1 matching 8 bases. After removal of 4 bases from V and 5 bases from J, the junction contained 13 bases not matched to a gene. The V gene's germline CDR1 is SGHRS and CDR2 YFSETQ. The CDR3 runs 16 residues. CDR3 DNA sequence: TGCGCCAGCAGCATTCAACAGGACAGGGTTGATACTGAAGCTTTCTTT. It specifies CASSIQQDRVDTEAFF.

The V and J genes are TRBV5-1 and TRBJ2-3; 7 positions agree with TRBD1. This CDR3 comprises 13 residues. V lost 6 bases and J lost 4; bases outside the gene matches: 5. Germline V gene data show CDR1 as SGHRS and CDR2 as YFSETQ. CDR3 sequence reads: CASKTTGADTQYF. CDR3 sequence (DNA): TGCGCCAGCAAAACTACAGGGGCAGATACGCAGTATTTT.

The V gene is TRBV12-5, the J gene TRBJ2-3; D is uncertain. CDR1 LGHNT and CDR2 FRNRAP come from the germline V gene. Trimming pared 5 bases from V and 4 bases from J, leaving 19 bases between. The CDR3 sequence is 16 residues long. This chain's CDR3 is CASGPLTARGADTQYF. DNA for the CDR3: TGTGCTAGTGGTCCCCTCACGGCCCGCGGAGCAGATACGCAGTATTTT.

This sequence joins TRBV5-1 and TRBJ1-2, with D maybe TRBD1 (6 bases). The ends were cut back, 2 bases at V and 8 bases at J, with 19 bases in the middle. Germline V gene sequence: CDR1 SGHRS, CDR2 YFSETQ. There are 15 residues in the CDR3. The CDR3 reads CASSLTQGPSTGYTF. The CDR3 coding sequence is TGCGCCAGCAGCTTAACTCAGGGGCCGTCGACCGGCTACACCTTC. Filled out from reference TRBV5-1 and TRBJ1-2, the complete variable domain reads KAGVTQTPRYLIKTRGQQVTLSCSPISGHRSVSWYQQTPGQGLQFLFEYFSETQRNKGNFPGRFSGRQFSNSRSEMNVSTLELGDSALYLCASSLTQGPSTGYTFGSGTRLTVV.

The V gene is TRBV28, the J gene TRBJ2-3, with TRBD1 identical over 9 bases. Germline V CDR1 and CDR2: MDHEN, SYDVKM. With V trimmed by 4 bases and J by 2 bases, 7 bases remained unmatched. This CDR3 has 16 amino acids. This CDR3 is CASSSPGQGDTDTQYF. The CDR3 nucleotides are TGTGCCAGCAGTTCGCCGGGACAGGGTGACACAGATACGCAGTATTTT.

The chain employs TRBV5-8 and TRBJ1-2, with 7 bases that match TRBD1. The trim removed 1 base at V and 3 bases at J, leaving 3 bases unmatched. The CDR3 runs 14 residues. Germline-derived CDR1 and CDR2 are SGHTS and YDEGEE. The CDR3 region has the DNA TGTGCCAGCAGCTTGACAGGGGAGGACTATGGCTACACCTTC. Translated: CASSLTGEDYGYTF.

CDR3 in amino acids: CASSQDYSSGELFF. The CDR3 bases are TGTGCCAGCAGCCAAGATTATTCATCAGGGGAGCTGTTTTTT. The V gene is TRBV14, the J gene TRBJ2-2; D gene uncertain. In germline, CDR1 is SGHDN, CDR2 FVKESK. V was cut by 0 bases and J by 8 bases, with 10 bases left in between. The CDR3 length is 14 residues.